The rows below give T cell receptor beta chains drawn from one sample of a study of blood T cells in healthy people across ages. Each CDR3 protein is one row after TCRdb ran MiXCR on the 5' RACE reads. The sample has roughly 1.5 million distinct CDR3 sequences, approximately 39% seen once; the top ten hold just over 4%. The sequenced sample consisted of blood. Receptors originate from a woman in her late teens or twenties in good health. The CDR3 runs from the conserved cysteine through the conserved F or W. A D gene is named only where the DNA matches it firmly. Only part of the rows carry a size: once, few, many, or a class if the clone is expanded.

v_gene	j_gene	len	d_gene	abundance	CDR3aa	CDR3nt
TRBV25-1	TRBJ1-1	16	NA	NA	CASSETPDGEVTEAFF	TGTGCCAGCAGTGAAACCCCGGACGGAGAAGTCACTGAAGCTTTCTTT
TRBV29-1	TRBJ2-7	13	NA	NA	CSVGTVVSYEQYF	TGCAGCGTTGGTACAGTAGTCTCCTACGAGCAGTACTTC
TRBV4-1	TRBJ1-5	17	NA	once	CASSQPTGPGSNQPQHF	TGCGCCAGCAGCCAACCTACAGGTCCCGGCAGCAATCAGCCCCAGCATTTT
TRBV7-3	TRBJ2-2	15	NA	NA	CASSPQGGSTGELFF	TGTGCCAGCAGCCCTCAGGGGGGGAGCACCGGGGAGCTGTTTTTT
TRBV9	TRBJ2-3	16	NA	NA	CASSVEGASGTDTQYF	TGTGCCAGCAGCGTAGAAGGGGCGAGTGGCACAGATACGCAGTATTTT
TRBV10-3	TRBJ1-2	12	NA	once	CAIRESQLGYTF	TGTGCCATCAGGGAGTCGCAGTTGGGCTACACCTTC
TRBV20-1	TRBJ2-7	19	TRBD2	few	CSASHARTGTSGPYNEQYF	TGCAGTGCTAGCCATGCCCGTACCGGGACTAGCGGGCCCTACAATGAGCAGTACTTC
TRBV18	TRBJ2-5	13	NA	NA	CASSPQVKETQYF	TGTGCCAGCTCACCACAGGTTAAAGAGACCCAGTACTTC
TRBV27	TRBJ1-2	15	NA	few	CASSFSGYSNYGYTF	TGTGCCAGCAGTTTTTCGGGGTACTCTAACTATGGCTACACCTTC
TRBV7-3	TRBJ2-1	15	NA	NA	CASALTRGSSDEQFF	TGTGCCAGCGCTTTAACCCGGGGGTCAAGCGATGAGCAGTTCTTC
TRBV29-1	TRBJ2-5	12	TRBD1	NA	CSVTGGVETQYF	TGCAGCGTCACAGGGGGCGTGGAGACCCAGTACTTC
TRBV6-5	TRBJ2-5	15	NA	NA	CASSYRDVRKETQYF	TGTGCCAGCAGTTACCGGGACGTCAGGAAAGAGACCCAGTACTTC
TRBV7-6	TRBJ1-1	14	NA	NA	CASSEEVRNTEAFF	TGTGCCAGCAGCGAAGAGGTGCGGAACACTGAAGCTTTCTTT
TRBV6-2/TRBV6-3	TRBJ2-1	16	NA	NA	CASIKVRGSSYNEQFF	TGTGCCAGCATCAAAGTCCGAGGGAGCTCCTACAATGAGCAGTTCTTC
TRBV7-2	TRBJ1-4	14	TRBD1	NA	CASSAPGQGEKLFF	TGTGCCAGCAGCGCTCCGGGACAGGGAGAAAAACTGTTTTTT
TRBV3-1	TRBJ1-4	15	TRBD1	NA	CASSLPGQTYEKLFF	TGTGCCAGCAGCCTACCGGGACAGACATATGAAAAACTGTTTTTT
TRBV14	TRBJ1-4	15	TRBD1	NA	CASSPWTGPNEKLFF	TGTGCCAGCAGCCCTTGGACAGGCCCTAATGAAAAACTGTTTTTT
TRBV7-2	TRBJ1-1	14	NA	NA	CASSLSRQNTEAFF	TGTGCCAGCAGCTTATCGCGGCAGAACACTGAAGCTTTCTTT
TRBV29-1	TRBJ1-1	12	NA	NA	CSVKILNTEAFF	TGCAGCGTGAAGATCTTGAACACTGAAGCTTTCTTT
TRBV18	TRBJ2-1	13	NA	NA	CASSPNSRDEQFF	TGTGCCAGCTCACCCAATAGTAGGGATGAGCAGTTCTTC
TRBV15	TRBJ2-3	15	TRBD1	NA	CATSRRDRGTDTQYF	TGTGCCACCAGCAGACGGGACAGGGGAACAGATACGCAGTATTTT
TRBV30	TRBJ1-4	13	NA	NA	CAWSVASAEKLFF	TGTGCCTGGAGTGTCGCATCGGCTGAAAAACTGTTTTTT
TRBV5-1	TRBJ2-5	14	TRBD1	few	CASSFWDRQETQYF	TGCGCCAGCAGCTTTTGGGACAGACAAGAGACCCAGTACTTC
TRBV4-2	TRBJ1-6	18	NA	NA	CASSQAMHRSSYNSPLHF	TGTGCCAGCAGCCAGGCTATGCACCGAAGCTCCTATAATTCACCCCTCCACTTT
TRBV24-1	TRBJ2-7	15	TRBD1	NA	CATSDFLQGLWEQYF	TGTGCCACCAGTGATTTCTTACAGGGGCTGTGGGAGCAGTACTTC
TRBV2	TRBJ1-2	14	NA	NA	CASSVKGLGYGYTF	TGTGCCAGCAGTGTAAAAGGGCTCGGGTATGGCTACACCTTC
TRBV5-1	TRBJ2-7	13	NA	few	CASSEDPGGEQYF	TGCGCCAGCAGCGAAGACCCAGGAGGCGAGCAGTACTTC
TRBV12-3/TRBV12-4	TRBJ2-5	16	TRBD2	few	CASSPPTSGFQETQYF	TGTGCCAGCAGTCCCCCGACTAGCGGGTTTCAAGAGACCCAGTACTTC
TRBV4-1	TRBJ2-5	21	TRBD2	few	CASSHSSLLTTSGSRGETQYF	TGCGCCAGCAGCCATTCTTCCCTTCTCACCACTAGCGGGAGTCGCGGGGAGACCCAGTACTTC
TRBV7-9	TRBJ2-1	15	NA	NA	CASSFTVSSYNEQFF	TGTGCCAGCAGCTTCACTGTGAGCTCCTACAATGAGCAGTTCTTC
TRBV6-6	TRBJ2-2	14	NA	NA	CASSAPLGTGELFF	TGTGCCAGCAGTGCCCCGCTAGGAACCGGGGAGCTGTTTTTT
TRBV6-5	TRBJ1-5	15	NA	NA	CASSLGRARNQPQHF	TGTGCCAGCAGTTTGGGAAGGGCTCGGAATCAGCCCCAGCATTTT
TRBV4-1	TRBJ1-6	15	NA	few	CASSQVYALRRPLHF	TGCGCCAGCAGCCAAGTGTACGCTCTCAGGAGGCCCCTCCACTTT
TRBV7-2	TRBJ2-7	12	TRBD2	NA	CASTSWTSEQYF	TGTGCAAGCACCTCCTGGACTAGCGAGCAGTACTTC
TRBV12-3/TRBV12-4	TRBJ1-5	13	NA	NA	CASSLHPGQPQHF	TGTGCCAGCAGTTTACATCCAGGTCAGCCCCAGCATTTT
TRBV20-1	TRBJ2-1	13	NA	few	CSARAAGYNEQFF	TGCAGTGCTAGAGCGGCCGGCTACAATGAGCAGTTCTTC
TRBV27	TRBJ2-3	14	NA	NA	CGSSLSPGTDTQYF	TGTGGCAGCAGTTTATCGCCCGGCACAGATACGCAGTATTTT
TRBV4-1	TRBJ1-2	20	TRBD1	many	CASSQVFPRQGAIVQYGYTF	TGCGCCAGCAGCCAAGTTTTCCCACGACAGGGGGCCATAGTCCAATATGGCTACACCTTC
TRBV7-3	TRBJ1-2	16	TRBD1	NA	CASSLTPDRSDVGYTF	TGTGCCAGCAGCTTAACTCCGGACAGGTCGGATGTAGGCTACACCTTC
TRBV6-5	TRBJ1-3	15	NA	NA	CASSYLTGSGNTIYF	TGTGCCAGCAGTTATTTGACGGGCTCTGGAAACACCATATATTTT
TRBV6-2/TRBV6-3	TRBJ1-1	14	NA	NA	CASRPGLRDTEAFF	TGTGCCAGCAGGCCGGGACTCCGGGACACTGAAGCTTTCTTT
TRBV6-5	TRBJ1-2	15	NA	few	CASSHEERPNYGYTF	TGTGCCAGCAGTCACGAGGAGAGGCCCAACTATGGCTACACCTTC
TRBV9	TRBJ1-4	17	NA	NA	CASSVGLRGAQSEKLFF	TGTGCCAGCAGCGTAGGCCTCAGGGGCGCCCAATCTGAAAAACTGTTTTTT
TRBV10-1	TRBJ2-3	15	TRBD2	once	CASSALAESTDTQYF	TGCGCCAGCAGTGCACTAGCGGAGAGCACAGATACGCAGTATTTT
TRBV18	TRBJ1-1	16	NA	NA	CASSPRVGQTNTEAFF	TGTGCCAGCTCACCACGTGTTGGACAGACGAACACTGAAGCTTTCTTT
TRBV20-1	TRBJ2-3	12	NA	NA	CSATDLRDTQYF	TGCAGTGCTACAGACCTGAGGGATACGCAGTATTTT
TRBV7-8	TRBJ2-1	14	NA	NA	CVSSLVANRDEQFF	TGTGTCAGCAGCTTAGTTGCGAATAGGGATGAGCAGTTCTTC
TRBV9	TRBJ2-1	17	TRBD1	few	CASSVVSLGQGHNEQFF	TGTGCCAGCAGCGTAGTGTCTTTGGGACAGGGGCACAATGAGCAGTTCTTC
TRBV27	TRBJ2-7	13	TRBD1	few	CASSLGTVHEQYF	TGTGCCAGCAGTTTAGGGACAGTCCACGAGCAGTACTTC
TRBV6-5	TRBJ1-2	12	NA	NA	CASTPGKRGYTF	TGTGCCAGCACCCCGGGGAAGAGAGGCTACACCTTC
TRBV9	TRBJ2-1	14	NA	NA	CASSAPANNNEQFF	TGTGCCAGCAGCGCCCCAGCGAACAACAATGAGCAGTTCTTC
TRBV12-3/TRBV12-4	TRBJ2-2	13	NA	NA	CASSTPFSGELFF	TGTGCCAGCAGTACACCCTTTAGCGGGGAGCTGTTTTTT
TRBV4-3	TRBJ2-5	15	NA	NA	CTSSQDFEEGETQYF	TGCACCAGCAGCCAAGATTTTGAGGAGGGAGAGACCCAGTACTTC
TRBV4-3	TRBJ2-2	16	NA	NA	CASSQPQTMGTGELFF	TGCGCCAGCAGCCAGCCCCAGACCATGGGCACCGGGGAGCTGTTTTTT
TRBV20-1	TRBJ2-4	14	NA	NA	CSAITILAKNIQYF	TGCAGTGCCATTACTATCCTAGCCAAAAACATTCAGTACTTC
TRBV28	TRBJ1-2	15	TRBD1	few	CASSRQGVMNYGYTF	TGTGCCAGCAGCCGACAGGGGGTGATGAACTATGGCTACACCTTC
TRBV7-2	TRBJ2-3	15	TRBD2	NA	CASSPSGSEADTQYF	TGTGCCAGCAGCCCTAGCGGGAGTGAGGCCGATACGCAGTATTTT